This TCR beta chain derives from a study of blood T cell repertoires in COVID-19 (dated by TCRdb to 2020 to 2021). Context from the whole study: The collaborator samples originated in the United States, Italy and Spain and spanned the acute and convalescent phases of COVID-19. The prospective study material was composed of cDNA or gDNA derived from T cells, B-cell-depleted T cells, or PBMCs. Subjects who had been exposed to COVID-19, were actively infected with it, or had recovered from it provided the deeply sampled blood TCRbeta repertoires that made up the dataset. The repertoires were released in a freely available public database meant as a resource for research on the immune response to SARS-CoV-2. The samples were drawn from the first 160 participants of the ongoing ImmuneRACE study and from 1,254 subjects provided by 6 global collaborators. A de-identified subject ID, COVID-19 status, age in years and sex were almost always included in the sample metadata. Where HLA class I and class II types were available, the types were taken from metadata supplied by the sample provider, not from assay-based typing. Broad study findings and their caveats: The amount of clinical and demographic metadata varied by source and participant and was provided uncurated.

TCRbeta CDR3 regions were amplified from genomic DNA by means of the immunoSEQ Assay, a bias-controlled multiplex PCR. On the study's bioinformatics: Within the assay, amplification of reference gene primers was used to estimate how many nucleated cells each sample contained. To quantify the absolute abundance of each unique TCRbeta CDR3 rearrangement, sequence reads were collapsed and filtered. For each sample, productive Simpson clonality was calculated as the square root of Simpson's diversity index across productive rearrangements. TCRdb took over this immuneACCESS table, retaining in-frame rearrangements with V and J assigned. Such tables are incomplete; in checked studies, under half of the missing clones stem from an unresolved V gene, and the remainder is unexplained. The DNA gave D and trimming, while V, J and clone size come from that table. Recorded for this sample are about 35,000 clones; about nine tenths of them occurred a single time. Over 2% of the sample rests with the top ten.

Compared with germline, V lacks 4 bases and J lacks 11 bases; bases without a gene match: 10. CDR1 and CDR2, looked up from the germline V gene, are MGHRA and YSYEKL. Spanning cysteine to phenylalanine, the CDR3 consists of 15 amino acids. Left in the record is the CDR3 DNA by itself, 45 bases read in frame from the first base. This clone occurred a few times. Its antigen specificity is not known. Nothing much larger sits one base from this clone, and base qualities are not available. Each collaborating institution followed its own protocols to collect whole blood in K2EDTA tubes. For TCRbeta analysis, collaborators shipped samples as frozen whole blood, isolated PBMCs, or DNA extracted from either of those sample types.

In this chain, TRBV4-1 is recombined with TRBJ2-7, and 14 bases in between align with TRBD2. This receptor was identified in a man aged 50 or older with active COVID-19. Sequenced: peripheral blood. The DNA sequence is as follows: TGCGCCAGCAGCCTCCGGCCGGGACTAGCGGGGGAAAAGTACTTC. Its translation reads: CASSLRPGLAGEKYF.